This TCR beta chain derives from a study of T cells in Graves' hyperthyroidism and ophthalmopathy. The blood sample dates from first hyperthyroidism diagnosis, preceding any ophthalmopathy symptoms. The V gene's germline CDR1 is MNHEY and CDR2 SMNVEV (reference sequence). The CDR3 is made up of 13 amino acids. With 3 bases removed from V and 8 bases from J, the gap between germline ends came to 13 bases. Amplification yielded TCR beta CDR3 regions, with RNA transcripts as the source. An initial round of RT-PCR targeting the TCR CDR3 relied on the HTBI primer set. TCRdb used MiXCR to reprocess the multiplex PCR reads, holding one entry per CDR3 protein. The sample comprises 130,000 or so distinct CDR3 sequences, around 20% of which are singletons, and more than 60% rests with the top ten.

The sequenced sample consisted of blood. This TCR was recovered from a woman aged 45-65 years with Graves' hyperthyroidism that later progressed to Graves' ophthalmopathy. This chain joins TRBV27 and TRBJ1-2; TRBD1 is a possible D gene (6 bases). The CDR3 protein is CASSFQGRGGYTF. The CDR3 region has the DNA TGTGCCAGCAGTTTTCAGGGGCGGGGCGGCTACACCTTC.